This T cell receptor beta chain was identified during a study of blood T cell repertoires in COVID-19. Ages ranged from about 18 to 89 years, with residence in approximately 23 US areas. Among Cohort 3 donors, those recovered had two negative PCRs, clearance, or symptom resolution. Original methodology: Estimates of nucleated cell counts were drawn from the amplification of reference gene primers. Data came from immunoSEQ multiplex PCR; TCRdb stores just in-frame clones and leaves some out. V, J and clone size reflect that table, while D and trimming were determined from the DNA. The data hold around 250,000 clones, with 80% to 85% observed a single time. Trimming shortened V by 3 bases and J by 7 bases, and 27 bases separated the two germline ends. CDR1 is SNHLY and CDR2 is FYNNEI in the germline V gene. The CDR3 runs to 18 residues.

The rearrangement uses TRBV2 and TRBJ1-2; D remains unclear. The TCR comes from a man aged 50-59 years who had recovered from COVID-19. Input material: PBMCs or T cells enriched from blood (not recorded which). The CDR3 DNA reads TGTGCCAGCAGTGATCCGGGAGAGGGAGGCCCCCTAACCGGTGGCTACACCTTC. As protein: CASSDPGEGGPLTGGYTF.